The 20 T cell receptor beta chains below come from one sample, sequenced in a study of radiotherapy plus CTLA-4 blockade in lung cancer. Sequenced by immunoSEQ multiplex PCR; TCRdb stores in-frame clones only, minus some. The sample has approximately 60,000 clones, roughly 80% seen once. The specimen comprised peripheral blood, sampled from a patient treated with radiotherapy plus ipilimumab. Receptors were obtained from a human donor with non-small cell lung cancer who had a complete response to radiotherapy plus ipilimumab.

This clone was detected only once. The chain is built from TRBV9 and TRBJ2-3, with D possibly being TRBD2 (5 bases). Germline values: CDR1 SGDLS, CDR2 YYNGEE. CDR3 length: 15 amino acids. The ends were cut back, 4 bases at V and 4 bases at J, with 16 bases in the middle. CDR3 sequence: CASSLIPDLSDTQYF. CDR3 DNA: TGTGCCAGCAGCCTAATCCCGGACTTATCAGATACGCAGTATTTT.

Notes on this clone: The DNA is omitted, as the CDR3 cannot be located on it reliably, and the CDR3 follows TCRdb's listing. This rearrangement joins TRBV2 to TRBJ1-1. Germline V CDR1 and CDR2: SNHLY, FYNNEI. The CDR3 region is 14 residues in length, termini included. The CDR3 sequence is CASILDGGVTEAFF.

V gene TRBV4-3 combines with J gene TRBJ1-2, with a possible D match to TRBD1 (6 bases). The CDR3 has 15 residues. V was clipped by 3 bases and J by 2 bases, with 13 bases between them. CDR1 and CDR2 from the germline V gene are LGHNA and YSLEER. This CDR3 is CASSQLSGANYGYTF. For the CDR3, the DNA is TGCGCCAGCAGCCAGCTCTCGGGGGCCAACTATGGCTACACCTTC.

The J gene is TRBJ2-7, the V gene TRBV30, with D possibly being TRBD1 (6 bases). The germline gives CDR1 GTSNPN, CDR2 SVGIG (reference sequence). The CDR3 has 12 residues. V gave up 2 bases and J gave up 7 bases, with 12 bases separating them. The chain's CDR3 is CAWSYNRAEQYV. CDR3 DNA: TGTGCCTGGAGTTACAACAGGGCGGAGCAGTACGTC.

There are a few counts of this clone. The J gene is TRBJ2-5, the V gene TRBV29-1; D call uncertain. The CDR3 is made up of 11 amino acids. Germline CDR1 is SQVTM and CDR2 is ANQGSEA. Trimming took 4 bases from V and 5 from J, leaving 8 bases between them. The CDR3 spells CSVGPAETQYF. Written as DNA, the CDR3 is TGCAGCGTTGGCCCAGCGGAGACCCAGTACTTC.

The chain joins TRBV10-1 to TRBJ1-1; TRBD1 aligns across 8 bases. CDR3 length equals 14 residues. Trimming cost V 3 bases and J 1 base; bases outside gene matches: 1. Per the germline V gene, CDR1 is WNHNN and CDR2 is SYGVQD (reference sequence). CDR3 DNA sequence: TGCGCCAGCAGTGAAGGACAGGGGAACACTGAAGCTTTCTTT. This translates into CASSEGQGNTEAFF.

This clone has a handful of counts. The chain is built from TRBV7-2 and TRBJ2-5; D unclear. The CDR3 contains 13 residues. Germline V gives CDR1 SGHTA, CDR2 FQGNSA. Trimming pared 3 bases from V and 5 bases from J, leaving 10 bases between. CDR3 nucleotides: TGTGCCAGCAGCTTCCGATGGGGTGAGACCCAGTACTTC. Translated: CASSFRWGETQYF.

The chain recombines TRBV4-2 with TRBJ2-7, with TRBD2 identical over 14 bases. In germline, CDR1 is LGHNA, CDR2 YNFKEQ. The ends lost 2 bases at V and 0 bases at J; junction bases unmatched: 9. CDR3 size: 19 residues. The DNA for the CDR3 is TGTGCCAGCAGCCAAACGGGACTAGCGGGAGTCCCCCCCTCCTACGAGCAGTACGTC. Protein sequence: CASSQTGLAGVPPSYEQYV.

The J gene is TRBJ2-5, the V gene TRBV30; D is possibly TRBD1 (6 bases). The DNA end is a closer match to TRBJ2-7, so the J assignment may be wrong. CDR3 length equals 18 residues. Germline V lookup: CDR1 GTSNPN, CDR2 SVGIG (reference sequence). The chain's CDR3 is CACAIGRGVFGDSYEQYF. The CDR3 DNA is TGTGCCTGCGCTATCGGCAGGGGAGTCTTTGGGGACTCCTACGAGCAGTACTTC.

The chain carries TRBV30 and TRBJ2-3; D perhaps matches TRBD2 (5 bases). Per germline, CDR1 GTSNPN and CDR2 SVGIG (reference sequence). This CDR3 is 14 amino acids long. V was trimmed by 1 base and J by 2 bases, leaving 10 bases between them. The DNA of the CDR3 is TGTGCCTGGAGTGGGGAGACCTACACAGATACGCAGTATTTT. Its translation is CAWSGETYTDTQYF.

The rearrangement links TRBV7-9 to TRBJ1-2, with 7 bases fitting TRBD1. The CDR3 covers 16 residues. Per the germline V gene, CDR1 is SEHNR and CDR2 is FQNEAQ (reference sequence). The J segment lost 4 bases and the V segment lost 0 bases, leaving 8 bases of the junction unmatched. DNA for the CDR3: TGTGCCAGCAGCTTAGCGGGGCAGGAGGGGGCCTATGGCTACACCTTC. Encoded protein: CASSLAGQEGAYGYTF.

The chain combines TRBV7-2 with TRBJ1-2, with D maybe TRBD1 (5 bases). CDR3 length: 15 amino acids. The germline V gene encodes CDR1 SGHTA and CDR2 FQGNSA. V lost 1 base and J lost 6, with 15 bases in between. The CDR3 sequence is CASSLEGTLPHGYTF. DNA for the CDR3: TGTGCCAGCAGCTTAGAGGGGACCCTCCCGCATGGCTACACCTTC.

V is TRBV6-5 and J is TRBJ1-2; the D is unclear. The CDR3 is made up of 13 amino acids. CDR1 and CDR2 (germline): MNHEY, SVGAGI. Trimming pared 3 bases from V and 2 bases from J, leaving 7 bases between. The chain's CDR3 is CASSYSPNYGYTF. As DNA, the CDR3 is TGTGCCAGCAGTTATAGCCCCAACTATGGCTACACCTTC.

In its sample, this clone was seen a few times. The CDR3 DNA sequence: TGCGCCAGCAGCTTGGGTTGGGGAGGCTATGGCTACACCTTC. Amino acids: CASSLGWGGYGYTF. The V gene is TRBV5-1, the J gene TRBJ1-2; no definite D call. Germline CDR1 and CDR2: SGHRS and YFSETQ. Trimming cost V 0 bases and J 4 bases, with 10 bases left between them. The CDR3 extends over 14 amino acids. Supplemented by reference TRBV5-1 and TRBJ1-2, the full variable domain reads KAGVTQTPRYLIKTRGQQVTLSCSPISGHRSVSWYQQTPGQGLQFLFEYFSETQRNKGNFPGRFSGRQFSNSRSEMNVSTLELGDSALYLCASSLGWGGYGYTFGSGTRLTVV.

The CDR3 bases are TGTGCCAGTAGTATAGTGGGAACAGGGGACTCCAATCAGCCCCAGCATTTT. Translating it yields CASSIVGTGDSNQPQHF. This chain uses TRBV19 with TRBJ1-5; the match to TRBD1 covers 7 bases. The CDR3 length is 17 residues. Germline V lookup: CDR1 LNHDA, CDR2 SQIVND (reference sequence). Trimming cost V 1 base and J 3 bases; bases outside gene matches: 9.

J is TRBJ2-1 and V is TRBV5-1; D is unresolved. CDR1 is SGHRS, CDR2 YFSETQ, per germline. This CDR3 has 13 amino acids. The germline V and J ends were trimmed by 0 bases and 7 bases, with 8 bases remaining between them. CDR3 in amino acids: CASSLAWGNEQFF. CDR3 sequence (DNA): TGCGCCAGCAGCTTGGCCTGGGGTAATGAGCAGTTCTTC.

The chain recombines TRBV5-1 with TRBJ1-1, with TRBD1 identical over 7 bases. V was clipped by 5 bases and J by 7 bases; unmatched bases: 8. The CDR3 is made up of 13 amino acids. Germline CDR1 reads SGHRS; CDR2 reads YFSETQ. CDR3 DNA sequence: TGCGCCAGCAGTCCGTCTACAGGGGTTGAAGCTTTCTTT. It codes for CASSPSTGVEAFF.

The chain couples TRBV27 to TRBJ1-1, with 7 positions matching TRBD1. V lost 8 bases to trimming and J lost 0 bases; unmatched junction nucleotides: 12. The length of the CDR3 is 16 residues. Looked up from germline, CDR1 is MNHEY and CDR2 is SMNVEV (reference sequence). CDR3 loop: CASLNGDSRMNTEAFF. Here the CDR3 DNA reads TGTGCCAGCTTGAACGGGGACAGCCGCATGAACACTGAAGCTTTCTTT.

This clone was observed a few times. This chain links TRBV19 with TRBJ1-1; 8 bases match TRBD1. Per the germline V gene, CDR1 is LNHDA and CDR2 is SQIVND (reference sequence). The J segment lost 0 bases and the V segment lost 11 bases, leaving 14 bases of the junction unmatched. This CDR3 spans 16 amino acids. The CDR3 sequence: CAVLRGQGTLNTEAFF. The CDR3 DNA reads TGTGCCGTATTGAGAGGACAGGGCACTTTGAACACTGAAGCTTTCTTT. Drawing the rest from reference TRBV19 and TRBJ1-1, the complete variable domain is DGGITQSPKYLFRKEGQNVTLSCEQNLNHDAMYWYRQDPGQGLRLIYYSQIVNDFQKGDIAEGYSVSREKKESFPLTVTSAQKNPTAFYLCAVLRGQGTLNTEAFFGQGTRLTVV.

The rearrangement joins TRBV5-1 to TRBJ1-2; no firm D call. The ends were cut back, 0 bases at V and 8 bases at J, with 11 bases in the middle. The CDR3 has 13 amino acids. Germline V CDR1 and CDR2: SGHRS, YFSETQ. DNA of the CDR3: TGCGCCAGCAGCTTGGAACCTAAGGGAGGCTACACCTTC. Protein sequence: CASSLEPKGGYTF.